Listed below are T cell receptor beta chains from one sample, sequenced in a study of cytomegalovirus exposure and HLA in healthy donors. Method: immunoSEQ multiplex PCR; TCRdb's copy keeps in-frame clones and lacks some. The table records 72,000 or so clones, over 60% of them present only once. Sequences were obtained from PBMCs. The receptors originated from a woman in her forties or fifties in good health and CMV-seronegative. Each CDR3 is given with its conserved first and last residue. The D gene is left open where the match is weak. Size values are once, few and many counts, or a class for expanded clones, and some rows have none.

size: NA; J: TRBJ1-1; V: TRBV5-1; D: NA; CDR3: CASSIGQPLEAFF; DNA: TGCGCCAGCAGCATCGGACAGCCACTTGAAGCTTTCTTT
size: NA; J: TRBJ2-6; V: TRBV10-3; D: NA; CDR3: CAISRGDSGANVLTF; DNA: TGTGCCATCAGTAGAGGGGACTCCGGGGCCAACGTCCTGACTTTC
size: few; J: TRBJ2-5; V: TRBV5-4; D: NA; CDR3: CASSALGGEETQYF; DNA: TGTGCCAGCAGCGCCCTGGGGGGAGAAGAGACCCAGTACTTC
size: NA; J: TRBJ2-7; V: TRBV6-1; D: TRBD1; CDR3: CASSEGTGTDLRRQYF; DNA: TGTGCCAGCAGTGAAGGAACCGGGACAGATTTACGAAGGCAGTACTTC
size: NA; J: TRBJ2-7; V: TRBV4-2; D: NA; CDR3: CASSQDVQYYEQYF; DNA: TGTGCCAGCAGCCAAGATGTACAGTACTACGAGCAGTACTTC
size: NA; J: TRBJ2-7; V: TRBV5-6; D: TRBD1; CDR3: CASSQTGGGGGEQYF; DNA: TGTGCCAGCAGCCAGACAGGGGGCGGAGGTGGGGAGCAGTACTTC
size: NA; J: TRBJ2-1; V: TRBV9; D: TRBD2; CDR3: CASSEGLVVDEQFF; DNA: TGTGCCAGCAGCGAGGGACTAGTGGTCGATGAGCAGTTCTTC
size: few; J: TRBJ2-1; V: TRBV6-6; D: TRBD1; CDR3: CASSATGGSYNEQFF; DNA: TGTGCCAGCAGTGCCACAGGGGGAAGCTACAATGAGCAGTTCTTC
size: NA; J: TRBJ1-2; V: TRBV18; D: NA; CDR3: CASSRDSNYGYTF; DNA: TGTGCCAGCTCGCGCGACAGTAACTATGGCTACACCTTC
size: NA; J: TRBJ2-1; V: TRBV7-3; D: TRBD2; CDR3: CASSQFAGEEFEQFF; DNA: TGTGCCAGCTCCCAGTTTGCGGGAGAAGAGTTTGAGCAGTTCTTC
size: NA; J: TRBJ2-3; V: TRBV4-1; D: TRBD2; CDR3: CASSQDRVAGTTDTQYF; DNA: TGCGCCAGCAGCCAAGATCGGGTAGCGGGGACCACAGATACGCAGTATTTT
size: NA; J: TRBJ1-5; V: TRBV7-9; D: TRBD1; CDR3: CASSLAWATGQDQPQHF; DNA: TGTGCCAGCAGCTTAGCCTGGGCGACAGGGCAGGATCAGCCCCAGCATTTT
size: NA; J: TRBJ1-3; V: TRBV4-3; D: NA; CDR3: CASSQDFGNTIYF; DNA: TGCGCCAGCAGCCAAGACTTCGGAAACACCATATATTTT